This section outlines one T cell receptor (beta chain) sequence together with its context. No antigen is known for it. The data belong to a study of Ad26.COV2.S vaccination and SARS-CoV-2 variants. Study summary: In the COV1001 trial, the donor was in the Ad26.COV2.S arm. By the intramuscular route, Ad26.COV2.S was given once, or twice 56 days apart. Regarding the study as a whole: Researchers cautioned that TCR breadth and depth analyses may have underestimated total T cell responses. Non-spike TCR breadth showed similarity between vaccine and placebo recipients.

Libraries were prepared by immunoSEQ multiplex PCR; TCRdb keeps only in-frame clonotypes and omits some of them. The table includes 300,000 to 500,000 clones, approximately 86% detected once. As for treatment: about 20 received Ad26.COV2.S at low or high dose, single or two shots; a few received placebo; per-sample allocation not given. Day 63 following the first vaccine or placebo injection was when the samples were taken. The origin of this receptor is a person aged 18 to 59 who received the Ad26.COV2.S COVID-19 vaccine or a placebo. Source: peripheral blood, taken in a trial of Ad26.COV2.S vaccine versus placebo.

CDR3 residues: CASSHTRLNTEAFF. The CDR3 DNA sequence: TGTGCCAGCAGTCACACAAGGTTGAACACTGAAGCTTTCTTT. This chain joins TRBV6-6 and TRBJ1-1, with D unclear. The ends were cut back, 5 bases at V and 0 bases at J, with 10 bases in the middle. Germline CDR1 is MNHNY and CDR2 is SVGAGI (reference sequence). This CDR3 comprises 14 residues.